These T cell receptor beta chains were read from a single sample in a study of T-cell memory formation after mild COVID-19. TCRdb recomputed calls from the 5' RACE reads with MiXCR, one row per CDR3 protein. The table records about 500,000 distinct CDR3 sequences, around 21% of them present only once. Input material: PBMCs or a T cell subset sorted from them (not recorded which). The source is an adult woman who had mild COVID-19 (a few samples of this study predate the infection). Cell type and time point are not known. CDR3s include the opening cysteine and the closing phenylalanine or tryptophan. The D gene is left open where the match is weak. The size of a clone is reported for some rows only, either as once, few or many, or as a class for expanded clones.

J gene: TRBJ2-2; CDR3 length: 13; D gene: NA; V gene: TRBV20-1; clone size: NA; CDR3 DNA: TGCAGTGCTAGAGCTGGGGACACCGGGGAGCTGTTTTTT; CDR3 protein: CSARAGDTGELFF
J gene: TRBJ2-7; CDR3 length: 13; D gene: TRBD2; V gene: TRBV7-9; clone size: few; CDR3 DNA: TGTGCCTGCCGCCTAAGCGGGGGGGACGAGCAGTACTTC; CDR3 protein: CACRLSGGDEQYF
J gene: TRBJ1-1; CDR3 length: 14; D gene: NA; V gene: TRBV5-1; clone size: few; CDR3 DNA: TGTGCCAGCAGCTTAGGCAGCTTGAACACTGAAGCTTTCTTT; CDR3 protein: CASSLGSLNTEAFF
J gene: TRBJ2-1; CDR3 length: 14; D gene: NA; V gene: TRBV7-9; clone size: few; CDR3 DNA: TGTGCCAGCAGCTTAGTTGACTACTACAATGAGCAGTTCTTC; CDR3 protein: CASSLVDYYNEQFF
J gene: TRBJ2-1; CDR3 length: 15; D gene: TRBD2; V gene: TRBV7-6; clone size: NA; CDR3 DNA: TGTGCCAGCAGCTGGGGACTAGCGCAAGGGGATGAGCAGTTCTTC; CDR3 protein: CASSWGLAQGDEQFF
J gene: TRBJ2-7; CDR3 length: 13; D gene: NA; V gene: TRBV5-1; clone size: NA; CDR3 DNA: TGCGCCAGCAGCTTGGAGAGCCCGTTCGAGCAGTACTTC; CDR3 protein: CASSLESPFEQYF
J gene: TRBJ1-1; CDR3 length: 13; D gene: NA; V gene: TRBV30; clone size: few; CDR3 DNA: TGTGCCTGGAGTGTACCCGCCAGGGCTGAAGCTTTCTTT; CDR3 protein: CAWSVPARAEAFF
J gene: TRBJ1-1; CDR3 length: 16; D gene: NA; V gene: TRBV10-3; clone size: few; CDR3 DNA: TGTGCCATCAGTAGCACAGGGACTAGGGAGAACACTGAAGCTTTCTTT; CDR3 protein: CAISSTGTRENTEAFF
J gene: TRBJ2-5; CDR3 length: 14; D gene: NA; V gene: TRBV7-9; clone size: NA; CDR3 DNA: TGTGCCAGCAGCTTAGACAGGGAACGAGAGACCCAGTACTTC; CDR3 protein: CASSLDRERETQYF
J gene: TRBJ1-1; CDR3 length: 17; D gene: TRBD1; V gene: TRBV5-1; clone size: NA; CDR3 DNA: TGCGCCAGCAGCTCCACAACAGGGGGCGCAATGAACACTGAAGCTTTCTTT; CDR3 protein: CASSSTTGGAMNTEAFF
J gene: TRBJ2-1; CDR3 length: 16; D gene: TRBD2; V gene: TRBV11-2; clone size: few; CDR3 DNA: TGTGCCACCGCACGGGAGCGGGAGGAAGGGTCCCATGAGCAGTTCTTC; CDR3 protein: CATAREREEGSHEQFF
J gene: TRBJ1-6; CDR3 length: 13; D gene: NA; V gene: TRBV20-1; clone size: few; CDR3 DNA: TGCAGTGCTAGCCACAGCCTTAATTCACCCCTCCACTTT; CDR3 protein: CSASHSLNSPLHF
J gene: TRBJ1-1; CDR3 length: 14; D gene: TRBD1; V gene: TRBV20-1; clone size: NA; CDR3 DNA: TGCAGTGCCGCCGCAGGGGGCCCAGATGCTGAAGCTTTCTTT; CDR3 protein: CSAAAGGPDAEAFF
J gene: TRBJ2-7; CDR3 length: 16; D gene: TRBD1; V gene: TRBV6-1; clone size: few; CDR3 DNA: TGTGCCAGCAGTGAAGGGTTTGGGACAGGTCCCTACGAGCAGTACTTC; CDR3 protein: CASSEGFGTGPYEQYF
J gene: TRBJ2-1; CDR3 length: 15; D gene: TRBD1; V gene: TRBV27; clone size: NA; CDR3 DNA: TGTGCCAGCATTTCCGGGACAGAAGCCTACAATGAGCAGTTCTTC; CDR3 protein: CASISGTEAYNEQFF
J gene: TRBJ2-5; CDR3 length: 15; D gene: NA; V gene: TRBV5-1; clone size: few; CDR3 DNA: TGCGCCAGCAGCTTGGCCCCCGGGATTCAAGAGACCCAGTACTTC; CDR3 protein: CASSLAPGIQETQYF
J gene: TRBJ1-4; CDR3 length: 13; D gene: NA; V gene: TRBV5-6; clone size: NA; CDR3 DNA: TGTGCCAGCAGCTTGGGCAGGGATGAAAAACTGTTTTTT; CDR3 protein: CASSLGRDEKLFF
J gene: TRBJ2-7; CDR3 length: 14; D gene: TRBD1; V gene: TRBV3-1; clone size: few; CDR3 DNA: TGTGCCAGCAGCCAACGGGGACAGGGATCCGAGCAGTACTTC; CDR3 protein: CASSQRGQGSEQYF
J gene: TRBJ2-1; CDR3 length: 15; D gene: NA; V gene: TRBV7-2; clone size: NA; CDR3 DNA: TGTGCCAGCAGCTTAGCGACTGGAACCTACAATGAGCAGTTCTTC; CDR3 protein: CASSLATGTYNEQFF
J gene: TRBJ1-5; CDR3 length: 14; D gene: NA; V gene: TRBV7-6; clone size: NA; CDR3 DNA: TGTGCCAGCAGCCGTGGACCAGGGAGTCAGCCCCAGCATTTT; CDR3 protein: CASSRGPGSQPQHF
J gene: TRBJ2-1; CDR3 length: 14; D gene: NA; V gene: TRBV7-3; clone size: NA; CDR3 DNA: TGTGCCAGCAGCTCCGCCGGGACGGTTAATGAGCAGTTCTTC; CDR3 protein: CASSSAGTVNEQFF
J gene: TRBJ1-1; CDR3 length: 14; D gene: NA; V gene: TRBV6-5; clone size: NA; CDR3 DNA: TGTGCCAGCAGTTTTGAGGGCCGGATCGCTGAAGCTTTCTTT; CDR3 protein: CASSFEGRIAEAFF
J gene: TRBJ2-5; CDR3 length: 16; D gene: TRBD2; V gene: TRBV12-3/TRBV12-4; clone size: few; CDR3 DNA: TGTGCCAGCAGTCTAACTAGCGACTGGCACCAAGAGACCCAGTACTTC; CDR3 protein: CASSLTSDWHQETQYF
J gene: TRBJ2-1; CDR3 length: 11; D gene: NA; V gene: TRBV7-9; clone size: few; CDR3 DNA: TGTGCCAGCGAGGAGGAAAATGAGCAGTTCTTC; CDR3 protein: CASEEENEQFF
J gene: TRBJ2-1; CDR3 length: 15; D gene: TRBD2; V gene: TRBV20-1; clone size: NA; CDR3 DNA: TGCAGTGCTAGAAAGGGGACTAGCGGTTACAATGAGCAGTTCTTC; CDR3 protein: CSARKGTSGYNEQFF
J gene: TRBJ2-4; CDR3 length: 18; D gene: TRBD2; V gene: TRBV7-8; clone size: NA; CDR3 DNA: TGTGCCAGCAGCTTAGTGGAGCGGGAGGGCTTCAGCAAAAACATTCAGTACTTC; CDR3 protein: CASSLVEREGFSKNIQYF
J gene: TRBJ2-3; CDR3 length: 20; D gene: NA; V gene: TRBV20-1; clone size: few; CDR3 DNA: TGCAGTGCTATTGGTTTCCCGGGACCCAACAAATTTCCACGCACAGATACGCAGTATTTT; CDR3 protein: CSAIGFPGPNKFPRTDTQYF
J gene: TRBJ2-7; CDR3 length: 14; D gene: TRBD2; V gene: TRBV20-1; clone size: NA; CDR3 DNA: TGCAGTGCCCGTCGCAGCGGGGGGGCCTACGAGCAGTACTTC; CDR3 protein: CSARRSGGAYEQYF
J gene: TRBJ2-2; CDR3 length: 13; D gene: NA; V gene: TRBV3-1; clone size: NA; CDR3 DNA: TGTGCCAGCAGCCTGGCGGAAACCGGGGAGCTGTTTTTT; CDR3 protein: CASSLAETGELFF
J gene: TRBJ1-1; CDR3 length: 15; D gene: NA; V gene: TRBV25-1; clone size: few; CDR3 DNA: TGTGCCAGCAGTGGGACAGCGGTCTTGATCCCTGAAGCTTTCTTT; CDR3 protein: CASSGTAVLIPEAFF
J gene: TRBJ2-2; CDR3 length: 14; D gene: NA; V gene: TRBV5-1; clone size: NA; CDR3 DNA: TGCGCCAGCAGCTTGGCGGCAAACACCGGGGAGCTGTTTTTT; CDR3 protein: CASSLAANTGELFF
J gene: TRBJ1-5; CDR3 length: 13; D gene: TRBD1; V gene: TRBV20-1; clone size: NA; CDR3 DNA: TGCAGTGCTAGAGCCCAGGGGGATCAGCCCCAGCATTTT; CDR3 protein: CSARAQGDQPQHF
J gene: TRBJ1-2; CDR3 length: 14; D gene: NA; V gene: TRBV12-3/TRBV12-4; clone size: NA; CDR3 DNA: TGTGCCAGCAGTTTAGATCCGGGTGGCACTGGCTACACCTTC; CDR3 protein: CASSLDPGGTGYTF
J gene: TRBJ2-3; CDR3 length: 13; D gene: NA; V gene: TRBV15; clone size: NA; CDR3 DNA: TGTGCCACCAGCAGAGATAGCTCAGATACGCAGTATTTT; CDR3 protein: CATSRDSSDTQYF
J gene: TRBJ2-7; CDR3 length: 17; D gene: TRBD2; V gene: TRBV15; clone size: NA; CDR3 DNA: TGTGCCACCAGCGTGACTAGCGGGAGTTACTACTCCTACGAGCAGTACTTC; CDR3 protein: CATSVTSGSYYSYEQYF
J gene: TRBJ1-2; CDR3 length: 11; D gene: NA; V gene: TRBV9; clone size: NA; CDR3 DNA: TGTGCCAGCAATCGGGGGGCAAGCTACACCTTC; CDR3 protein: CASNRGASYTF
J gene: TRBJ1-2; CDR3 length: 13; D gene: TRBD1; V gene: TRBV2; clone size: NA; CDR3 DNA: TGTGCCACCGCTGCGGGATTAGGGGGCGGCTACACCTTC; CDR3 protein: CATAAGLGGGYTF
J gene: TRBJ2-5; CDR3 length: 15; D gene: NA; V gene: TRBV29-1; clone size: few; CDR3 DNA: TGCAGCGTTGAAGACCCCCTCGGACAGAAAGAGACCCAGTACTTC; CDR3 protein: CSVEDPLGQKETQYF
J gene: TRBJ2-5; CDR3 length: 14; D gene: NA; V gene: TRBV7-2; clone size: NA; CDR3 DNA: TGTGCCAGCCAAATGCGCGGATGGCAAGAGACCCAGTACTTC; CDR3 protein: CASQMRGWQETQYF
J gene: TRBJ2-1; CDR3 length: 14; D gene: TRBD2; V gene: TRBV29-1; clone size: few; CDR3 DNA: TGCAGCGTGAGTCGCGGGGGTGGGCACAATGAGCAGTTCTTC; CDR3 protein: CSVSRGGGHNEQFF
J gene: TRBJ1-3; CDR3 length: 12; D gene: NA; V gene: TRBV28; clone size: NA; CDR3 DNA: TGTGCCAGCAGTCAGGGTGCGAACACCATATATTTT; CDR3 protein: CASSQGANTIYF
J gene: TRBJ2-3; CDR3 length: 16; D gene: NA; V gene: TRBV5-1; clone size: NA; CDR3 DNA: TGCGCCAGCAGGTCTTATCTAGGCCTCCTGGTAGATACGCAGTATTTT; CDR3 protein: CASRSYLGLLVDTQYF
J gene: TRBJ1-1; CDR3 length: 16; D gene: NA; V gene: TRBV9; clone size: NA; CDR3 DNA: TGTGCCAGCAGCGTAGCCCCCAGGGGCATGAACACTGAAGCTTTCTTT; CDR3 protein: CASSVAPRGMNTEAFF
J gene: TRBJ2-1; CDR3 length: 12; D gene: NA; V gene: TRBV20-1; clone size: few; CDR3 DNA: TGCAGTGCGATGACACCGAGGAATGAGCAGTTCTTC; CDR3 protein: CSAMTPRNEQFF
J gene: TRBJ2-1; CDR3 length: 13; D gene: NA; V gene: TRBV7-6; clone size: few; CDR3 DNA: TGTGCCAGCAGCCCGAGACTGAGTGCTGAGCAGTTCTTC; CDR3 protein: CASSPRLSAEQFF
J gene: TRBJ1-2; CDR3 length: 14; D gene: TRBD1; V gene: TRBV18; clone size: few; CDR3 DNA: TGTGCCAGCTCACCCATCACAGGGGGCAATGGCTACACCTTC; CDR3 protein: CASSPITGGNGYTF
J gene: TRBJ2-7; CDR3 length: 14; D gene: TRBD1; V gene: TRBV6-5; clone size: many; CDR3 DNA: TGTGCCAGCAGTGAGGACAGGGGCCCCTACGAGCAGTACTTC; CDR3 protein: CASSEDRGPYEQYF